This is a list of T cell receptor beta chains from one sample in a study of CD4 T cells in relation to SARS-CoV-2 and coronaviruses. Clones were read by immunoSEQ multiplex PCR, and TCRdb kept only the in-frame ones, dropping some. The table lists about 11,000 clones, over 65% of them singletons. Antigen specificity for these receptors is unknown. Sequenced input: CD4+ T cells from PBMCs, cultured in vitro. These receptors were collected from a human donor in good health. Both conserved end residues are part of each CDR3.

V gene: TRBV7-2; CDR3 protein: CASSLDGISSGNTIYF
V gene: TRBV7-9; CDR3 protein: CASSQPRGNTEAFF
V gene: TRBV19; CDR3 protein: CASTIRGTPQETQYF
V gene: TRBV5-6; CDR3 protein: CASSLRAGSETQYF
V gene: TRBV5-1; CDR3 protein: CASKMTGGVETQYF
V gene: TRBV6-2/TRBV6-3; CDR3 protein: CASSRAGGSGANVLTF
V gene: TRBV5-6; CDR3 protein: CASSRDRSYGYTF
V gene: TRBV18; CDR3 protein: CASSPPGPAGFRNEQFF
V gene: TRBV7-9; CDR3 protein: CASTPLFVSYEQYF
V gene: TRBV4-3; CDR3 protein: CASSQVVGADGYTF
V gene: TRBV5-4; CDR3 protein: CASSLALGNSPLHF
V gene: TRBV11-2; CDR3 protein: CASSFRGGYTF
V gene: TRBV5-6; CDR3 protein: CASSLMHEKLFF
V gene: TRBV5-1; CDR3 protein: CASSFITSPYQETQYF
V gene: TRBV4-3; CDR3 protein: CASSPDRGLSNYGYTF
V gene: TRBV5-6; CDR3 protein: CASSRRDYSYEQYF
V gene: TRBV25-1; CDR3 protein: CASSEPWTGGDGYTF
V gene: TRBV7-2; CDR3 protein: CASSLGGEGEQYF
V gene: TRBV5-4; CDR3 protein: CASSLGGTDTQYF
V gene: TRBV6-2/TRBV6-3; CDR3 protein: CASSLQTSHGNEQYF
V gene: TRBV5-1; CDR3 protein: CASSLALGAVTYEQYF
V gene: TRBV5-4; CDR3 protein: CASSLEPLGVNEQFF
V gene: TRBV6-5; CDR3 protein: CASSQGQGGSYGYTF
V gene: TRBV7-7; CDR3 protein: CASSLGQGAPETQYF
V gene: TRBV9; CDR3 protein: CASSLQPGATGELFF
V gene: TRBV19; CDR3 protein: CASSFTQNTEAFF
V gene: TRBV28; CDR3 protein: CASSLIDPLGGYTF
V gene: TRBV6-1; CDR3 protein: CASSEALAGSYEQYF
V gene: TRBV2; CDR3 protein: CASSSDRHNEQFF
V gene: TRBV5-1; CDR3 protein: CASSLVAGTYEQYF
V gene: TRBV24-1; CDR3 protein: CATHRGGWYEQYF
V gene: TRBV14; CDR3 protein: CASSYNTDTQYF
V gene: TRBV5-1; CDR3 protein: CASSLETGQGYEQYF
V gene: TRBV4-1; CDR3 protein: CASSQVEGRLATQHF
V gene: TRBV19; CDR3 protein: CASSIDRIETQYF
V gene: TRBV7-2; CDR3 protein: CASSSRTGQNEKLFF
V gene: TRBV5-1; CDR3 protein: CASSLDRNNEQFF
V gene: TRBV7-9; CDR3 protein: CASSLALGEGLREQYF
V gene: TRBV13; CDR3 protein: CASSLRDSANEQYF
V gene: TRBV5-1; CDR3 protein: CASSLGLAGGRETQYF
V gene: TRBV6-5; CDR3 protein: CASSLPTGTYEQYF
V gene: TRBV6-2/TRBV6-3; CDR3 protein: CASSYDPPTGELFF
V gene: TRBV19; CDR3 protein: CASSMWTGTGGQSFYNEQFF
V gene: TRBV6-2/TRBV6-3; CDR3 protein: CASSVPTGRVSSGANVLTF
V gene: TRBV7-9; CDR3 protein: CASSLASPWAEAFF
V gene: TRBV11-3; CDR3 protein: CASSSNRATGELFF
V gene: TRBV4-2; CDR3 protein: CASSQEGQGGSPLHF
V gene: TRBV11-2; CDR3 protein: CASSRFRGNTEAFF
V gene: TRBV28; CDR3 protein: CASVDTFTDTQYF
V gene: TRBV30; CDR3 protein: CAWTLGTATYEQYF
V gene: TRBV19; CDR3 protein: CASSADRGGETQYF
V gene: TRBV7-9; CDR3 protein: CASSSTGATEAFF
V gene: TRBV5-4; CDR3 protein: CASTRRPGTYEQYF
V gene: TRBV3-1/TRBV3-2; CDR3 protein: CASSLREMAYEQYF
V gene: TRBV7-9; CDR3 protein: CASRSGARETQYF
V gene: TRBV10-3; CDR3 protein: CAISESIQKETQYF
V gene: TRBV19; CDR3 protein: CATLTGGRRSGNTIYF